The source of this TCR beta chain is a study of CD8 T cells in Susac syndrome. Trimming removed 6 bases at V and 6 bases at J, with 8 bases between. The CDR3 runs 11 residues. The germline gives CDR1 SNHLY, CDR2 FYNNEI. RNA in amounts of roughly 0.45 to 1 ug was reverse transcribed with random hexamers. The TCR beta CDR3 was amplified by immunoSEQ multiplex PCR across 54 Vbeta, 13 Jbeta. One entry per CDR3 protein, called by TCRdb with MiXCR from the immunoSEQ multiplex PCR reads. This sample has about 200,000 distinct CDR3 sequences, with about 95% found just once. This clonotype was observed once. The sequence was obtained from a human donor with multiple sclerosis. Sequencing was carried out using CD4+ T cells from PBMCs. The J gene is TRBJ1-1, the V gene TRBV2, with unresolved D. CDR3 in DNA: TGTGCCAGCAGGGACCGCTCTGAAGCTTTCTTT. It yields the protein CASRDRSEAFF.